The 22 T cell receptor beta chains below were found in one sample sequenced in a study of naive and memory T cell subsets. Whole-study results and caveats: Especially in CD8 cells, naive repertoires contained a few larger clonotypes, possibly CD45RA-re-expressing memory cells.

No cognate antigen is known for these TCRs. Both TRBC1 and TRBC2 were covered by a beta constant-region primer of two equimolar oligonucleotides. Ligated cDNA was amplified by four rounds of PCR with nested alpha and beta constant-region primers and SP2. TCRdb redid the calling of the UMI-ligation and nested PCR reads with MiXCR, one entry per CDR3 protein. The sample includes about 90,000 distinct CDR3 sequences, approximately 10% of them seen just once. Sequencing was performed on naive CD4+ T cells from blood. These receptors originate from a human donor in good health.

The chain links TRBV29-1 to TRBJ2-5; 11 bases match TRBD2. V dropped 4 bases and J dropped 5; count of bases not matched to a gene: 3. Per germline, CDR1 SQVTM and CDR2 ANQGSEA. The CDR3 spans 13 residues. The CDR3, as DNA: TGCAGCGTTGTACTAGCGGGAGTTGAGACCCAGTACTTC. This codes for CSVVLAGVETQYF.

In its sample, this clonotype was seen a few times. V usage is TRBV7-2 and J usage is TRBJ2-1, with no clear D. Deletions cut 2 bases from V and 8 bases from J, with 16 bases between. The CDR3 has 15 residues. Germline V gene lookup returns CDR1 SGHTA and CDR2 FQGNSA. CDR3 nucleotides: TGTGCCAGCAGCTTATCTGGGCTCCATGGGGATGAGCAGTTCTTC. Its translation: CASSLSGLHGDEQFF.

The chain employs TRBV21-1 and TRBJ2-1; TRBD2 is the table's D call and was not checked against the DNA. TRBV21-1 has pseudogene status. The CDR3 is 16 amino acids. The CDR3 spells CVSSKDGSDPYNEQFF. The DNA of the CDR3 is TGTGTCAGCAGCAAAGATGGTAGCGACCCATACAATGAGCAGTTCTTC.

The sample holds many counts of this clonotype. The chain has TRBV4-3 and TRBJ2-7, with 8 bases lining up with TRBD2. After removal of 1 base from V and 3 bases from J, the junction contained 8 bases not matched to a gene. CDR3 size: 16 residues. The germline V gene has CDR1 LGHNA and CDR2 YSLEER. The CDR3 protein is CASSQGRGGWNYEQYF. The CDR3 region has the DNA TGCGCCAGCAGCCAAGGACGCGGGGGGTGGAACTACGAGCAGTACTTC.

The chain couples TRBV28 to TRBJ1-2; D gene ambiguous. Trimming took off 3 bases at V and 7 bases at J, with 15 bases between the two ends. This CDR3 region has 14 residues. Germline V gene data show CDR1 as MDHEN and CDR2 as SYDVKM. CDR3 in amino acids: CASSLPPLQSGYTF. CDR3 coding DNA: TGTGCCAGCAGTTTGCCCCCCCTGCAGAGTGGCTACACCTTC.

The chain recombines TRBV6-6 with TRBJ1-1, with a weak D call TRBD1 (6 bases). The V end was cut by 6 bases, the J end by 2 bases, with 7 bases between. The CDR3 is made up of 12 amino acids. Germline-derived CDR1 and CDR2 are MNHNY and SVGAGI (reference sequence). For the CDR3, the DNA is TGTGCCAGCAGGGACAGCAACACTGAAGCTTTCTTT. The encoded protein is CASRDSNTEAFF.

In its sample, this clonotype was seen a few times. The V and J genes are TRBV7-9 and TRBJ2-3, with D possibly being TRBD2 (7 bases). Germline V gene lookup returns CDR1 SEHNR and CDR2 FQNEAQ (reference sequence). This CDR3 spans 17 amino acids. The germline V and J ends were trimmed by 5 bases and 2 bases, with 20 bases remaining between them. CDR3 in DNA: TGTGCCAGCAGCCCGGCGACGGGGGGCCCCACCACAGATACGCAGTATTTT. This translates into CASSPATGGPTTDTQYF.

The V gene is TRBV7-2, the J gene TRBJ1-2; 10 bases align to TRBD1. The J segment lost 6 bases and the V segment lost 1 base, leaving 11 bases of the junction unmatched. This CDR3 has 17 amino acids. Germline-derived CDR1 and CDR2 are SGHTA and FQGNSA. The CDR3 region is CASSLDLTGQGRDGYTF. The CDR3 DNA sequence: TGTGCCAGCAGCTTAGATCTCACGGGACAGGGGAGGGATGGCTACACCTTC.

The chain links TRBV5-4 to TRBJ1-2, with a possible D match to TRBD1 (6 bases). V was trimmed by 0 bases and J by 4 bases, leaving 13 bases between them. Germline values: CDR1 SGHNT, CDR2 YYREEE (reference sequence). The CDR3 is 15 residues long. In DNA form, the CDR3 reads TGTGCCAGCAGCTTGGTGGCAGGGGCTACCTATGGCTACACCTTC. The encoded protein is CASSLVAGATYGYTF.

This clonotype turned up a few times. The chain has TRBV6-5 and TRBJ1-3; D might be TRBD1 (6 bases). Germline V gene sequence: CDR1 MNHEY, CDR2 SVGAGI. Trimming cost V 4 bases and J 1 base, with 11 bases left between them. The CDR3 is 15 amino acids. The CDR3 DNA sequence: TGTGCCAGCAGTTCCGAGGGGGGGTCTGGAAACACCATATATTTT. This translates into CASSSEGGSGNTIYF.

This chain joins TRBV18 and TRBJ1-1, with no clear D. Germline V lookup: CDR1 KGHSH, CDR2 LQKENI. Trimming took off 3 bases at V and 1 base at J, with 6 bases between the two ends. CDR3 length: 13 residues. CDR3 in DNA: TGTGCCAGCTCACCCTACAAGAACACTGAAGCTTTCTTT. Amino acids: CASSPYKNTEAFF.

This clonotype was seen more than once but under ten times. The chain links TRBV7-2 to TRBJ1-1, with D possibly TRBD1 on 5 matching bases. The CDR3 runs 14 residues. Germline CDR1 is SGHTA and CDR2 is FQGNSA. V was pared by 3 bases and J by 1 base, with 9 bases between. The CDR3 DNA reads TGTGCCAGCAGCTTGGGGCTCAGGAACACTGAAGCTTTCTTT. This encodes CASSLGLRNTEAFF.

Many counts were recorded for this clonotype. The chain has TRBV18 and TRBJ2-3; TRBD2 matches at 8 bases. There are 15 residues in the CDR3. V gave up 2 bases and J gave up 0 bases; unmatched junction bases: 1. Per germline, CDR1 KGHSH and CDR2 LQKENI. CDR3 region: CASSPLAGSTDTQYF. DNA for the CDR3: TGTGCCAGCTCACCATTAGCGGGAAGCACAGATACGCAGTATTTT.

V usage is TRBV29-1 and J usage is TRBJ2-7, with D maybe TRBD1 (5 bases). The CDR3 has 12 residues. V lost 6 bases and J 1 base, leaving 10 bases between the germline ends. Germline lookup yields CDR1 SQVTM and CDR2 ANQGSEA. CDR3 coding DNA: TGCAGCGTCCAGGGTCGGTCCTACGAGCAGTACTTC. This codes for CSVQGRSYEQYF.

In this sample, this clonotype turned up a few times. The gene calls are TRBV6-2 or TRBV6-3 and TRBJ2-3; TRBD2 agrees at 7 bases. V lost 5 bases and J lost 4; bases outside the gene matches: 6. Germline CDR1 is MNHEY and CDR2 is SVGEGT. The CDR3 loop spans 14 amino acids. The CDR3 DNA is TGTGCCAGCAGTCAGCGGGGTTTGGCAGATACGCAGTATTTT. Amino acid sequence: CASSQRGLADTQYF.

This rearrangement joins TRBV12-3 or TRBV12-4 to TRBJ2-1, with D possibly being TRBD2 (5 bases). The CDR3 has 13 residues. The V end was cut by 5 bases, the J end by 8 bases, with 13 bases between. CDR3: CASSRFDGDEQFF. The CDR3 nucleotides are TGTGCCAGCAGTCGCTTTGACGGGGATGAGCAGTTCTTC.

The J gene is TRBJ1-2, the V gene TRBV5-1; D is uncertain. V shed 6 bases and J shed 3 bases, with 12 bases lying between them. This CDR3 contains 13 residues. The V gene's germline CDR1 is SGHRS and CDR2 YFSETQ. The CDR3 DNA reads as TGCGCCAGCACGGGAGGAGCCGACTATGGCTACACCTTC. Protein product: CASTGGADYGYTF.

This clonotype occurred a few times. This chain links TRBV7-3 with TRBJ1-3, with no clear D. The CDR3 is made up of 19 amino acids. V lost 3 bases and J lost 0, with 21 bases in between. Germline V lookup: CDR1 SGHTA, CDR2 FQGTGA. This chain's CDR3 is CASSFTGSRAEGSGNTIYF. DNA of the CDR3: TGTGCCAGCAGCTTCACGGGGTCAAGGGCGGAGGGCTCTGGAAACACCATATATTTT.

This clonotype has a handful of counts. The chain employs TRBV20-1 and TRBJ1-3; 7 nucleotides align to TRBD1. This CDR3 spans 15 amino acids. Unmatched junction bases numbered 8, after V lost 2 bases and J lost 4 bases. The V gene's germline CDR1 is DFQATT and CDR2 SNEGSKA (reference sequence). The CDR3 loop is CSARRQGLAGNTIYF. In DNA, the CDR3 is TGCAGTGCTAGACGACAGGGTTTAGCGGGAAACACCATATATTTT.

This clonotype has only a few counts. The chain combines TRBV5-6 with TRBJ2-2, with 13 bases lining up with TRBD2. Germline-derived CDR1 and CDR2 are SGHDT and YYEEEE. V lost 1 base and J lost 1; bases outside the gene matches: 1. CDR3 size: 17 residues. CDR3 nucleotide sequence: TGTGCCAGCAGCTTGTGGACTAGCGGGGGGAACACCGGGGAGCTGTTTTTT. Its translation: CASSLWTSGGNTGELFF. Drawing the rest from reference TRBV5-6 and TRBJ2-2, the complete variable domain is DAGVTQSPTHLIKTRGQQVTLRCSPKSGHDTVSWYQQALGQGPQFIFQYYEEEERQRGNFPDRFSGHQFPNYSSELNVNALLLGDSALYLCASSLWTSGGNTGELFFGEGSRLTVL.

This clonotype was counted only a few times. V gene TRBV12-3 or TRBV12-4 combines with J gene TRBJ1-1, with 8 bases that match TRBD1. J was trimmed by 4 bases and V by 4 bases; bases with no gene match: 5. The CDR3 is made up of 14 amino acids. In nucleotides, the CDR3 is TGTGCCAGCAGTTCTACAGGGGGAACCACTGAAGCTTTCTTT. As protein: CASSSTGGTTEAFF.

The sample holds many counts of this clonotype. V gene TRBV4-1 combines with J gene TRBJ2-3, with 7 bases identical to TRBD1. The germline gives CDR1 MGHRA, CDR2 YSYEKL. The CDR3 loop spans 15 amino acids. After removal of 6 bases from V and 0 bases from J, the junction contained 6 bases not matched to a gene. The CDR3 sequence is CASSNPTGSTDTQYF. CDR3 DNA: TGCGCCAGCAGTAACCCGACAGGGAGCACAGATACGCAGTATTTT.